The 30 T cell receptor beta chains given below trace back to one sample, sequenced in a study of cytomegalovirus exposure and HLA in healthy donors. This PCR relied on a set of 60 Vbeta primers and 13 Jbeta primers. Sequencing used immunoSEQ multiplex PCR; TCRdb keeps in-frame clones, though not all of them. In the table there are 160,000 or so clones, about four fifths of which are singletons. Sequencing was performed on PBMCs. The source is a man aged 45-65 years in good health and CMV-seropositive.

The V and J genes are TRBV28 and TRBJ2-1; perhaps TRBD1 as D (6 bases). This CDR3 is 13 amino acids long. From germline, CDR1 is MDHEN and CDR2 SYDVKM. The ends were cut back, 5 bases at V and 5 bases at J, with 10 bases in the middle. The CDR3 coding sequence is TGTGCCAGCAGTCGGACAGTAAACAATGAGCAGTTCTTC. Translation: CASSRTVNNEQFF.

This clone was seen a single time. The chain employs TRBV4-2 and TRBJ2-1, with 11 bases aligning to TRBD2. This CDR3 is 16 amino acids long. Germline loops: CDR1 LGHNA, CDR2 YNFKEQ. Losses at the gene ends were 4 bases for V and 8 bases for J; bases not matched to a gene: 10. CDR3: CASSRPTSGGGDEQFF. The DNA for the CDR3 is TGTGCCAGCAGCCGACCAACTAGCGGGGGTGGCGATGAGCAGTTCTTC.

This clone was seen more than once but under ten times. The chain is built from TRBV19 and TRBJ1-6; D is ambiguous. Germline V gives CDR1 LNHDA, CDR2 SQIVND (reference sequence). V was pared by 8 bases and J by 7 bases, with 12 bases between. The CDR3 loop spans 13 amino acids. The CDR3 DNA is TGTGCCAGTGGAACCCAGGTAAATTCACCCCTCCACTTT. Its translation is CASGTQVNSPLHF.

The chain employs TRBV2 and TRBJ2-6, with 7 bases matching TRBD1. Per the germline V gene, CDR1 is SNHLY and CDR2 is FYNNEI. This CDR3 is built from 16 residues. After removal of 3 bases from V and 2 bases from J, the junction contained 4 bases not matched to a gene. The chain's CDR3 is CASSEGQRTGANVLTF. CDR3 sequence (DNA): TGTGCCAGCAGTGAGGGACAGAGAACTGGGGCCAACGTCCTGACTTTC.

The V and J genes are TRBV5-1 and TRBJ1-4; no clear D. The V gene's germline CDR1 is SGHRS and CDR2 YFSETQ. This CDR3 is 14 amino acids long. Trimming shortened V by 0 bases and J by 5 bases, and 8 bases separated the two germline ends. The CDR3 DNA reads TGCGCCAGCAGCTTGGAGGCCGGGAATGAAAAACTGTTTTTT. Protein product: CASSLEAGNEKLFF.

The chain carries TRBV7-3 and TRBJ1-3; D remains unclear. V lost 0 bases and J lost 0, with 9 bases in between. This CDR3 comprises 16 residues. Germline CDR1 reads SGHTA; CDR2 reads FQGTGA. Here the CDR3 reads CASSLTWARSGNTIYF. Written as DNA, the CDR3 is TGTGCCAGCAGCTTAACGTGGGCACGCTCTGGAAACACCATATATTTT.

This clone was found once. The CDR3: CACEGARDQPQHF. In DNA form, the CDR3 reads TGTGCCTGCGAGGGGGCTCGGGATCAGCCCCAGCATTTT. The chain joins TRBV30 to TRBJ1-5, with 7 positions matching TRBD1. CDR1 is GTSNPN and CDR2 is SVGIG in the germline V gene (reference sequence). V gave up 6 bases and J gave up 5 bases; unmatched junction bases: 7. This CDR3 has 13 residues.

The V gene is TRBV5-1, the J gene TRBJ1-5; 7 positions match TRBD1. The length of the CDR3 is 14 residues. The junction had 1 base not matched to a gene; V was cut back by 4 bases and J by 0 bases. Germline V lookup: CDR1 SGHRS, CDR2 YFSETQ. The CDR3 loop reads CASSEGASNQPQHF. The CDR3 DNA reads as TGCGCCAGCAGCGAGGGGGCTAGCAATCAGCCCCAGCATTTT. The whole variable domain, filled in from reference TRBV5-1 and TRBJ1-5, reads KAGVTQTPRYLIKTRGQQVTLSCSPISGHRSVSWYQQTPGQGLQFLFEYFSETQRNKGNFPGRFSGRQFSNSRSEMNVSTLELGDSALYLCASSEGASNQPQHFGDGTRLSIL.

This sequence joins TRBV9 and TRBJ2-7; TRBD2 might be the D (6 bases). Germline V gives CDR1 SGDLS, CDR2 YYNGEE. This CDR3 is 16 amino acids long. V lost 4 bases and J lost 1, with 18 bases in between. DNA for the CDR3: TGTGCCAGCAGCTTCCGTTCTAGCGCCCTTTCCTACGAGCAGTACTTC. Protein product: CASSFRSSALSYEQYF.

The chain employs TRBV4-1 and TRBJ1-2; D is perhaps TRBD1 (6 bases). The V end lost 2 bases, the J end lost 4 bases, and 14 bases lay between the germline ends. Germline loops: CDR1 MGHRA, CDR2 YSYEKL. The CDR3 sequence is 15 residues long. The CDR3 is CASSQRTDFPYGYTF. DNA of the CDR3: TGCGCCAGCAGCCAAAGGACAGATTTTCCCTATGGCTACACCTTC.

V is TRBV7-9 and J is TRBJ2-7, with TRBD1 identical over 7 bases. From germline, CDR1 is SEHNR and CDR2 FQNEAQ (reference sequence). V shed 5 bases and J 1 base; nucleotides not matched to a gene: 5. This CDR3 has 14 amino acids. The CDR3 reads CASSKPGQSYEQYF. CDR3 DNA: TGTGCCAGCAGCAAACCGGGACAGTCCTACGAGCAGTACTTC.

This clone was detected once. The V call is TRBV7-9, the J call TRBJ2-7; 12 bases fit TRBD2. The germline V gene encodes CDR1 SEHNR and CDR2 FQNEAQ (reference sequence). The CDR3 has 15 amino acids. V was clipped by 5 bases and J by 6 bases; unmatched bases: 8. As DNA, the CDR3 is TGTGCCAGCAGCGATCGACTAGCGGGAGCCGGCGAGCAGTACTTC. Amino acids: CASSDRLAGAGEQYF.

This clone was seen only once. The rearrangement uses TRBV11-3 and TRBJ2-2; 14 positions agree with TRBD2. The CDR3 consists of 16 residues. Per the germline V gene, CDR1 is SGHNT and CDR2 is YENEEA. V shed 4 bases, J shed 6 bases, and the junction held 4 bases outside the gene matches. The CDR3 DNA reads TGTGCCAGCAGCTCCAGACTAGCGGGAGGGGCCGGGGAGCTGTTTTTT. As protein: CASSSRLAGGAGELFF.

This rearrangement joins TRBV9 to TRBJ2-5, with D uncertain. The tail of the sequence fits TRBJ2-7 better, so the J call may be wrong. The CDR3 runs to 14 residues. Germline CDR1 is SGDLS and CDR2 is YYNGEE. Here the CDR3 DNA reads TGTGCCAGCAGCGTAGAGAGCAGGTCCTACGAGCAGTACTTC. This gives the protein CASSVESRSYEQYF.

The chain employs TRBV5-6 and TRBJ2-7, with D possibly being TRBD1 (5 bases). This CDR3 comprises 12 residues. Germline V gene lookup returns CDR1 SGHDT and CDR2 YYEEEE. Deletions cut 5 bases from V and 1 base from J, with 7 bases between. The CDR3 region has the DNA TGTGCCAGCAGGGCAGGGTCCTACGAGCAGTACTTC. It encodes CASRAGSYEQYF.

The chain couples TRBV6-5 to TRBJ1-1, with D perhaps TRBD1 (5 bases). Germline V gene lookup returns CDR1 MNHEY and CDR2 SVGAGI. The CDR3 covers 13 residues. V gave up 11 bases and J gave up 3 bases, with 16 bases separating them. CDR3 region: CAHARQWYTEAFF. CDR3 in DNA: TGTGCCCATGCCCGACAGTGGTACACTGAAGCTTTCTTT.

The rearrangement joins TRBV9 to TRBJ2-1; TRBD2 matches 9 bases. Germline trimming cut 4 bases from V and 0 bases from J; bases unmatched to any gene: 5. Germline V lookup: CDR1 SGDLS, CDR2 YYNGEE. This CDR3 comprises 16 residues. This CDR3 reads CASSPLAGSSYNEQFF. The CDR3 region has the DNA TGTGCCAGCAGCCCGCTAGCGGGGAGCTCCTACAATGAGCAGTTCTTC.

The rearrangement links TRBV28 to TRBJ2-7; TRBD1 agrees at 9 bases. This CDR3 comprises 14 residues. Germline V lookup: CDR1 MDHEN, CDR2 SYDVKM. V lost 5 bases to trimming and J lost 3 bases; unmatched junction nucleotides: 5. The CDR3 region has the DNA TGTGCCAGCAGTGGGGACAGGGTCCACTACGAGCAGTACTTC. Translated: CASSGDRVHYEQYF. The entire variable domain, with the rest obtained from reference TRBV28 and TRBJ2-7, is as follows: DVKVTQSSRYLVKRTGEKVFLECVQDMDHENMFWYRQDPGLGLRLIYFSYDVKMKEKGDIPEGYSVSREKKERFSLILESASTNQTSMYLCASSGDRVHYEQYFGPGTRLTVT.

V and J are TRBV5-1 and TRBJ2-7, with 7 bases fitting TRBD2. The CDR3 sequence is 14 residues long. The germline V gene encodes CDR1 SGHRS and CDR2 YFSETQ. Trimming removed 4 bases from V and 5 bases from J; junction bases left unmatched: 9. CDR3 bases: TGCGCCAGCAGCGACGGACTAGATCATGACGAGCAGTACTTC. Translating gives CASSDGLDHDEQYF.

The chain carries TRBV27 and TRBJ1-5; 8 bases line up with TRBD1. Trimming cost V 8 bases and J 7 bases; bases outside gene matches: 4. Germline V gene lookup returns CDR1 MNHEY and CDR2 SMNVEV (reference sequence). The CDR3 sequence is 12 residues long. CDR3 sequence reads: CASPDRAQPQHF. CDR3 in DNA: TGTGCCAGCCCGGACAGGGCCCAGCCCCAGCATTTT.

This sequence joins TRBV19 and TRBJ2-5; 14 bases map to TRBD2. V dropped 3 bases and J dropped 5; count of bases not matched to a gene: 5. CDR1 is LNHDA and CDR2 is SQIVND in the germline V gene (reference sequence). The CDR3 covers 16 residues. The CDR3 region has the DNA TGTGCCAGTAGTATGGGGACTAGCGGGAGAGAGGAGACCCAGTACTTC. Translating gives CASSMGTSGREETQYF.

The CDR3 DNA is TGTGCCAGCAGCGTAACGGCTAGCGGGAGGAGCTCCTACAATGAGCAGTTCTTC. Its translation: CASSVTASGRSSYNEQFF. J is TRBJ2-1 and V is TRBV9; 11 bases are shared with TRBD2. Germline V gives CDR1 SGDLS, CDR2 YYNGEE. This CDR3 is 18 amino acids long. V dropped 1 base and J dropped 0; count of bases not matched to a gene: 6.

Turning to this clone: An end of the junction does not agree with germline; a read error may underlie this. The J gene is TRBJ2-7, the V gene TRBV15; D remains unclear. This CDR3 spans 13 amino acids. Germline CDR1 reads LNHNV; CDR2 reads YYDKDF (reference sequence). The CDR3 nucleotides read TGTGCCACCAGCAGGCCACCCCTCTACGAGCATTACTTC. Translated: CATSRPPLYEHYF.

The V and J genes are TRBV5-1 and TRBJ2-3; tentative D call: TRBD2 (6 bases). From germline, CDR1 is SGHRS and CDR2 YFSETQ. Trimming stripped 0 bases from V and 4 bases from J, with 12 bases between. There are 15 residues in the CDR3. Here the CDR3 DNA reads TGCGCCAGCAGCTTGGGACTAGTTGAGGCAGATACGCAGTATTTT. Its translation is CASSLGLVEADTQYF.

The CDR3: CASKERGGVHQETQYF. The CDR3, as DNA: TGTGCCAGCAAGGAAAGGGGTGGGGTTCACCAAGAGACCCAGTACTTC. The rearrangement links TRBV2 to TRBJ2-5; D may be TRBD1 (5 bases). The CDR3 contains 16 residues. Trimming cost V 7 bases and J 0 bases, with 18 bases left between them. Germline values: CDR1 SNHLY, CDR2 FYNNEI.

CDR3: CASSPRQGTNEKLFF. The CDR3 coding sequence is TGTGCCAGCTCACCAAGGCAGGGGACTAATGAAAAACTGTTTTTT. This chain connects TRBV18 to TRBJ1-4, with D tentatively TRBD1 (6 bases). V lost 2 bases, J lost 2 bases, and 9 bases lay in between. Germline V gene data show CDR1 as KGHSH and CDR2 as LQKENI. The CDR3 consists of 15 residues.

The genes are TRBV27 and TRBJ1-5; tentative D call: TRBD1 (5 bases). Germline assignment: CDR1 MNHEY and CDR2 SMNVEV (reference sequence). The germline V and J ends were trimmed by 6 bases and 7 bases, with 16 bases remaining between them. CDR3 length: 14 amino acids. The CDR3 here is CASSPRSREQPQHF. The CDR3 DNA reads TGTGCCAGCAGCCCCCGGAGCAGGGAACAGCCCCAGCATTTT.

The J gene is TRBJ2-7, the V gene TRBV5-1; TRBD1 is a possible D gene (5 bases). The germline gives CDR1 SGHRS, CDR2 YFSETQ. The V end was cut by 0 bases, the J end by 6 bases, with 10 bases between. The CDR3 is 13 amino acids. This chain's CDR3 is CASSLGSRGEQYF. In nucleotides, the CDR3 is TGCGCCAGCAGCTTGGGGTCTAGGGGCGAGCAGTACTTC.

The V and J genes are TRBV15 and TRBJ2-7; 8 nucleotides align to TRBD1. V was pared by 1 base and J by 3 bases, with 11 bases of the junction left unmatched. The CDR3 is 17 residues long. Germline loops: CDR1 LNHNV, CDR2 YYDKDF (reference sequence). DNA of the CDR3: TGTGCCACCAGCAGAGGTGGACAGGGCCTTCTTTTCTACGAGCAGTACTTC. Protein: CATSRGGQGLLFYEQYF.

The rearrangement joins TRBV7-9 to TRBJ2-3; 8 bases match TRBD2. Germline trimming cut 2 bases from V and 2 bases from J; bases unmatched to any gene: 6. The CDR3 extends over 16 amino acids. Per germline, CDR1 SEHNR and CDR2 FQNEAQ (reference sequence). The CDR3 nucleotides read TGTGCCAGCAGCTTAAGGCTAGCGGGCTTCACAGATACGCAGTATTTT. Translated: CASSLRLAGFTDTQYF.